The next 16 T cell receptor beta chains were all read from a single sample in a study of spatial heterogeneity in lung cancer. General study results and limits: Tracking of tumor mutation counts was seen in expanded intratumoral alpha and beta TCR counts.

Specified time point: sample taken at primary tumor resection. TCRdb reprocessed the 5' RACE reads via MiXCR and lists one record per CDR3 protein. The sample lists some 96,000 distinct CDR3 sequences, 3.5% to 5% occurring once. These receptors' targets are unknown. Material: lung tumor tissue, obtained at surgery. The source of these receptors is a male donor with early-stage non-small cell lung cancer.

The sample holds a few counts of this clonotype. The chain has TRBV11-2 and TRBJ2-2; D assignment may be TRBD1 or TRBD2 (5 bases each). This CDR3 is built from 16 residues. The V end was cut by 2 bases, the J end by 7 bases, with 17 bases between. In germline, CDR1 is SGHAT, CDR2 FQNNGV. The CDR3 loop reads CASSLMGPGTGGELFF. In DNA, the CDR3 is TGTGCCAGCAGCTTAATGGGACCGGGCACGGGCGGGGAGCTGTTTTTT.

The J gene is TRBJ2-7, the V gene TRBV6-6, with a weak D call TRBD1 (5 bases). From germline, CDR1 is MNHNY and CDR2 SVGAGI (reference sequence). The CDR3 has 12 amino acids. The ends were cut back, 7 bases at V and 2 bases at J, with 9 bases in the middle. This chain's CDR3 is CASIGAAYEQYF. The CDR3, as DNA: TGTGCCAGCATTGGGGCGGCCTACGAGCAGTACTTC.

This clonotype turned up a few times. The rearrangement joins TRBV2 to TRBJ2-1, with unresolved D. Germline CDR1 is SNHLY and CDR2 is FYNNEI. This CDR3 is built from 14 residues. V was clipped by 2 bases and J by 7 bases, with 12 bases between them. CDR3 in amino acids: CASSEQALGNEQFF. CDR3 coding DNA: TGTGCCAGCAGTGAACAAGCGTTGGGGAATGAGCAGTTCTTC.

This clonotype was recorded at least ten times. This chain uses TRBV28 with TRBJ1-3; D ambiguous. Trimming took 5 bases from V and 0 from J, leaving 11 bases between them. This CDR3 is built from 15 residues. Per germline, CDR1 MDHEN and CDR2 SYDVKM. The CDR3 region has the DNA TGTGCCAGCAGTCTTGAACTTTACTCTGGAAACACCATATATTTT. Translation: CASSLELYSGNTIYF.

This clonotype was detected only a few times. The chain has TRBV28 and TRBJ2-1; TRBD2 agrees at 9 bases. V was clipped by 6 bases and J by 1 base; unmatched bases: 19. CDR1 and CDR2 from the germline V gene are MDHEN and SYDVKM. The CDR3 is made up of 20 amino acids. The CDR3, as DNA: TGTGCCAGCAGCGAAGGACTAGCGACCTTAAAGGTACTATCCTACAATGAGCAGTTCTTC. It codes for CASSEGLATLKVLSYNEQFF.

This clonotype has ten or more counts. The J gene is TRBJ2-7, the V gene TRBV28; TRBD2 agrees at 10 bases. The CDR3 extends over 15 amino acids. The V and J ends lost 7 bases and 12 bases, in that order; junction bases with no gene match: 18. Per germline, CDR1 MDHEN and CDR2 SYDVKM. CDR3 nucleotide sequence: TGTGCCAGCACCCGGACTAGCGGACCCTCCCTAACCGCGTACTTC. This encodes CASTRTSGPSLTAYF. The full variable domain, its missing parts supplied by reference TRBV28 and TRBJ2-7, is DVKVTQSSRYLVKRTGEKVFLECVQDMDHENMFWYRQDPGLGLRLIYFSYDVKMKEKGDIPEGYSVSREKKERFSLILESASTNQTSMYLCASTRTSGPSLTAYFGPGTRLTVT.

This clonotype has ten or more counts. The V and J genes are TRBV28 and TRBJ2-7; D is perhaps TRBD2 (5 bases). V lost 3 bases and J lost 2, with 11 bases in between. In germline, CDR1 is MDHEN, CDR2 SYDVKM. The CDR3 extends over 14 amino acids. CDR3 in amino acids: CASSFYGRAYEQYF. CDR3 nucleotides: TGTGCCAGCAGTTTTTATGGGAGAGCCTACGAGCAGTACTTC.

This clonotype was seen many times. The chain combines TRBV30 with TRBJ2-1; D may correspond to TRBD1 or TRBD2 (6 bases each). Germline lookup yields CDR1 GTSNPN and CDR2 SVGIG (reference sequence). Trimming pared 0 bases from V and 9 bases from J, leaving 15 bases between. There are 14 residues in the CDR3. CDR3 DNA: TGTGCCTGGAGTGTATTTCCCGGAGGGGGTGAGCAGTTCTTC. Translation: CAWSVFPGGGEQFF. Full variable domain (missing parts from reference TRBV30 and TRBJ2-1): SQTIHQWPATLVQPVGSPLSLECTVEGTSNPNLYWYRQAAGRGLQLLFYSVGIGQISSEVPQNLSASRPQDRQFILSSKKLLLSDSGFYLCAWSVFPGGGEQFFGPGTRLTVL.

This clonotype was found many times. The gene calls are TRBV28 and TRBJ2-5; D is ambiguous. V was pared by 5 bases and J by 5 bases, with 12 bases between. There are 13 residues in the CDR3. Germline lookup yields CDR1 MDHEN and CDR2 SYDVKM. For the CDR3, the DNA is TGTGCCAGCAGTATGGGTCCGGAGGAGACCCAGTACTTC. Protein: CASSMGPEETQYF.

Many counts were recorded for this clonotype. The V call is TRBV7-9, the J call TRBJ2-1; the match to TRBD2 covers 9 bases. The germline gives CDR1 SEHNR, CDR2 FQNEAQ (reference sequence). There are 15 residues in the CDR3. The junction had 8 bases not matched to a gene; V was cut back by 5 bases and J by 6 bases. The CDR3 DNA reads as TGTGCCAGCAGCCCCACGACTAGCGGCCTCAATGAGCAGTTCTTC. It codes for CASSPTTSGLNEQFF.

This clonotype was counted ten times or more. V is TRBV7-9 and J is TRBJ2-3; 8 bases align to TRBD1. The germline V gene has CDR1 SEHNR and CDR2 FQNEAQ (reference sequence). After removal of 3 bases from V and 1 base from J, the junction contained 3 bases not matched to a gene. This CDR3 spans 15 amino acids. CDR3 loop: CASSLPTGGTDTQYF. The CDR3 DNA is TGTGCCAGCAGCTTGCCGACAGGGGGCACAGATACGCAGTATTTT.

The sample holds many counts of this clonotype. The chain recombines TRBV27 with TRBJ2-2; D is undetermined. The CDR3 contains 14 residues. CDR1 is MNHEY and CDR2 is SMNVEV in the germline V gene (reference sequence). Trimming pared 3 bases from V and 6 bases from J, leaving 11 bases between. CDR3: CASSFRMVAGELFF. As DNA, the CDR3 is TGTGCCAGCAGTTTTAGGATGGTTGCCGGGGAGCTGTTTTTT.

This clonotype came up many times. The V and J genes are TRBV4-2 and TRBJ2-2, with a possible D match to TRBD2 (5 bases). Looked up from germline, CDR1 is LGHNA and CDR2 is YNFKEQ. This CDR3 contains 17 residues. Trimming stripped 1 base from V and 5 bases from J, with 17 bases between. The CDR3 sequence: CASSQVLGGSDTGELFF. The DNA of the CDR3 is TGTGCCAGCAGCCAAGTTCTTGGCGGGTCCGATACCGGGGAGCTGTTTTTT.

The rearrangement links TRBV27 to TRBJ2-5, with D tentatively TRBD1 or TRBD2 (5 bases each). The CDR3 is made up of 14 amino acids. V was cut by 2 bases and J by 1 base, with 8 bases left in between. Germline lookup yields CDR1 MNHEY and CDR2 SMNVEV (reference sequence). CDR3: CASSLVGGQETQYF. The CDR3 coding sequence is TGTGCCAGCAGTTTAGTTGGGGGCCAAGAGACCCAGTACTTC.

This clonotype was detected ten times or more. CDR3 in DNA: TGTGCCTGGAGTCGGTTCCAAGAGACCCAGTACTTC. Its protein product is CAWSRFQETQYF. The V and J genes are TRBV30 and TRBJ2-5; D unresolved. CDR3 length equals 12 residues. Germline-derived CDR1 and CDR2 are GTSNPN and SVGIG (reference sequence). The ends were cut back, 2 bases at V and 1 base at J, with 5 bases in the middle. The full variable domain, in which reference TRBV30 and TRBJ2-5 provide the parts outside the CDR3, is SQTIHQWPATLVQPVGSPLSLECTVEGTSNPNLYWYRQAAGRGLQLLFYSVGIGQISSEVPQNLSASRPQDRQFILSSKKLLLSDSGFYLCAWSRFQETQYFGPGTRLLVL.

This clonotype was observed at least ten times. J is TRBJ2-6 and V is TRBV6-1, with D possibly called TRBD1 or TRBD2 (5 bases each). Germline lookup yields CDR1 MNHNS and CDR2 SASEGT. The CDR3 runs to 19 residues. V lost 4 bases and J 0 bases, leaving 19 bases between the germline ends. The CDR3 DNA reads as TGTGCCAGCAGTGTCCGGGACCTAAAATCATACTCTGGGGCCAACGTCCTGACTTTC. Its translation: CASSVRDLKSYSGANVLTF.